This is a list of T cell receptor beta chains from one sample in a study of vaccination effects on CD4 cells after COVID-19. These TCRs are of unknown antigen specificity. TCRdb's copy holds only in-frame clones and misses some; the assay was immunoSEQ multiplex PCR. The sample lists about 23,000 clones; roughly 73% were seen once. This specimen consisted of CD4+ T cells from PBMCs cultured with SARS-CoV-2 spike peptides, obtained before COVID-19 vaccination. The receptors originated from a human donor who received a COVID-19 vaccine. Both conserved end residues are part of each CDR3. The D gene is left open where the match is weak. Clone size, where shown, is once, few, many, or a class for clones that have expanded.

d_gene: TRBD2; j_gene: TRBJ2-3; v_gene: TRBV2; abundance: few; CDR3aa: CASSPRAGGRTDTQYF; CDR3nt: TGTGCCAGCAGCCCCCGTGCGGGAGGACGCACAGATACGCAGTATTTT
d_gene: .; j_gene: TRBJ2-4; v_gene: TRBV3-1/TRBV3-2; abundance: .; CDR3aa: CASSQARTGAKNIQYF; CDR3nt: TGTGCCAGCAGCCAAGCCCGGACGGGGGCCAAAAACATTCAGTACTTC
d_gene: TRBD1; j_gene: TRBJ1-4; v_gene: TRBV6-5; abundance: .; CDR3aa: CASSYDRVNEKLFF; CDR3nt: TGTGCCAGCAGTTACGACAGGGTCAATGAAAAACTGTTTTTT
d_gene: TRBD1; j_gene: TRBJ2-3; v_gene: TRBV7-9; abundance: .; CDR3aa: CASSSGQGATDTQYF; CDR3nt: TGTGCCAGCAGCTCCGGGCAGGGGGCAACAGATACGCAGTATTTT
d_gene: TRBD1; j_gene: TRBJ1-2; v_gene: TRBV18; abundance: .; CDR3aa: CASSPLGQGAYGYTF; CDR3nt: TGTGCCAGCTCACCACTCGGACAGGGGGCTTATGGCTACACCTTC
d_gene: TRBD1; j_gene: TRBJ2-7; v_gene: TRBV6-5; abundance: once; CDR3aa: CASSYGTGAYEQYF; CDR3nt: TGTGCCAGCAGTTACGGGACAGGGGCCTACGAGCAGTACTTC
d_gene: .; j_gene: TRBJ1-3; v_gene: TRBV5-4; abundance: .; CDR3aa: CASSSTGTGNTIYF; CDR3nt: TGTGCCAGCAGCAGCACCGGGACAGGAAACACCATATATTTT
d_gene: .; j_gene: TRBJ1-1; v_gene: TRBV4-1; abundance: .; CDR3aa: CASSQETRRSEAFF; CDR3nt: TGCGCCAGCAGCCAAGAAACAAGGCGCTCCGAAGCTTTCTTT
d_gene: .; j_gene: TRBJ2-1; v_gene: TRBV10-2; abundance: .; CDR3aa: CASSEWAPASLHEQFF; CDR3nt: TGCGCCAGCAGTGAGTGGGCCCCGGCTAGTCTTCATGAGCAGTTCTTC
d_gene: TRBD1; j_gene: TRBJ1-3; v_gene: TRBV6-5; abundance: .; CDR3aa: CASKQGATGNTIYF; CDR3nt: TGTGCCAGCAAGCAGGGGGCGACGGGAAACACCATATATTTT
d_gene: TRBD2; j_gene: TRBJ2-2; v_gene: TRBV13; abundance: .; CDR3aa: CASSRTGRLAGTITGELFF; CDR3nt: TGTGCCAGCAGCCGAACAGGACGACTAGCGGGTACCATCACCGGGGAGCTGTTTTTT
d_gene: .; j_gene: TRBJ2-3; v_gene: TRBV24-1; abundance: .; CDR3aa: CATSDPKGTDTQYF; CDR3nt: TGTGCCACCAGTGACCCCAAGGGGACAGATACGCAGTATTTT
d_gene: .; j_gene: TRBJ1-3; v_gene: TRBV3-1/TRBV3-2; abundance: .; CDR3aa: CASSQGPTGGNTIYF; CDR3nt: TGTGCCAGCAGCCAAGGACCGACGGGTGGGAACACCATATATTTT
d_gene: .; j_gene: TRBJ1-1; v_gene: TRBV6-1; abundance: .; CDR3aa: CASSHDRLNTEAFF; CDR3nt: TGTGCCAGCAGTCACGACAGACTGAACACTGAAGCTTTCTTT
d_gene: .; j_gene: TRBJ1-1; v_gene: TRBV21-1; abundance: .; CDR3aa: CASSKVRGADTEAFF; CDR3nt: TGTGCCAGCAGCAAAGTAAGGGGCGCCGACACTGAAGCTTTCTTT
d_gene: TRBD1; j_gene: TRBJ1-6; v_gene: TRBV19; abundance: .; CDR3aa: CASSITTGASTNSPLHF; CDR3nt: TGTGCCAGTAGTATTACGACAGGGGCCAGCACGAATTCACCCCTCCACTTT
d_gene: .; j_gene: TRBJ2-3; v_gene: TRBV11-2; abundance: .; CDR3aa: CASSQQGGADTQYF; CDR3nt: TGTGCCAGCAGCCAACAGGGGGGGGCCGATACGCAGTATTTT
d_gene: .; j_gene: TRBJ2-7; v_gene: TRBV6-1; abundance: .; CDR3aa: CASSEFGKTYEQYF; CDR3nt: TGTGCCAGCAGTGAATTCGGTAAGACCTACGAGCAGTACTTC
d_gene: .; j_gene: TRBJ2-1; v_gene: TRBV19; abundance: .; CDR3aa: CASSPRGGEGSNEQFF; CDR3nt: TGTGCCAGTAGTCCCCGAGGGGGAGAGGGCTCGAATGAGCAGTTCTTC
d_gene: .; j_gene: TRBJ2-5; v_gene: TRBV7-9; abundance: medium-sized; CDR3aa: CASSLDLGVQTQYF; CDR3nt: TGTGCCAGCAGCTTAGATCTCGGGGTGCAGACCCAGTACTTC
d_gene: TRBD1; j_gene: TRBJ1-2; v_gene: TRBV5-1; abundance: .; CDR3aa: CASSGTSGGPYGYTF; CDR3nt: TGCGCCAGCAGTGGGACCTCAGGGGGGCCCTATGGCTACACCTTC
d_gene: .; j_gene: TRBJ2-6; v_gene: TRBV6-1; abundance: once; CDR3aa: CASSDRGGGSGANVLTF; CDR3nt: TGTGCCAGCAGTGACCGGGGAGGGGGATCTGGGGCCAACGTCCTGACTTTC
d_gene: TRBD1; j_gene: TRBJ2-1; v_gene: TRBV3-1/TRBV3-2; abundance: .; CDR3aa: CASSQIPGTGGYNEQFF; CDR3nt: TGTGCCAGCAGCCAGATCCCTGGGACAGGGGGCTACAATGAGCAGTTCTTC
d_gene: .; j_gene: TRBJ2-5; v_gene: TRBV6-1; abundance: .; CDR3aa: CASSEAFPQRTQYF; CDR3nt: TGTGCCAGCAGTGAGGCTTTCCCCCAGCGGACCCAGTACTTC
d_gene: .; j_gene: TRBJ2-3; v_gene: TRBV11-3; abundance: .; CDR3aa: CASSLGLADTQYF; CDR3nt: TGTGCCAGCAGCTTGGGACTTGCAGATACGCAGTATTTT
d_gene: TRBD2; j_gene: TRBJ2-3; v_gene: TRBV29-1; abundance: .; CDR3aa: CSVGDGGVADTQYF; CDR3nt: TGCAGCGTTGGCGATGGGGGGGTGGCGGATACGCAGTATTTT
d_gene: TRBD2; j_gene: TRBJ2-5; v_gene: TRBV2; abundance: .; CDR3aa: CASSEGGTSGEETQYF; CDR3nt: TGTGCCAGCAGTGAAGGGGGGACTAGCGGGGAAGAGACCCAGTACTTC
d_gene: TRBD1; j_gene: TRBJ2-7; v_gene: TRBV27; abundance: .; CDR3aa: CASSLSGLPGGYEQYF; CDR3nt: TGTGCCAGCAGTTTATCGGGTCTCCCAGGGGGCTACGAGCAGTACTTC
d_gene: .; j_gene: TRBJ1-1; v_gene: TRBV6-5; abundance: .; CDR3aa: CASSRDRLNTEAFF; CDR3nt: TGTGCCAGCAGTCGCGACAGACTTAACACTGAAGCTTTCTTT
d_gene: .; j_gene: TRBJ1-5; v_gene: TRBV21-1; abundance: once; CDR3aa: CASSKADREGNMASNQPQHF; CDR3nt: TGTGCCAGCAGCAAGGCCGACAGGGAGGGAAATATGGCTAGCAATCAGCCCCAGCATTTT
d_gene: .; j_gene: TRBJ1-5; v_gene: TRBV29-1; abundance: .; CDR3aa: CSVGEQGTNQPQHF; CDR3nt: TGCAGCGTAGGGGAACAGGGCACCAATCAGCCCCAGCATTTT
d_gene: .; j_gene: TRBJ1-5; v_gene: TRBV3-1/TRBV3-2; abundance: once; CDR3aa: CASSPGGGNQPQHF; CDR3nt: TGTGCCAGCAGCCCCGGGGGGGGGAATCAGCCCCAGCATTTT
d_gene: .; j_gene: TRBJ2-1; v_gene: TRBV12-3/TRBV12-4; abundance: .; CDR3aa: CASSLNKEQFF; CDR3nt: TGTGCCAGCAGTCTGAATAAGGAGCAGTTCTTC
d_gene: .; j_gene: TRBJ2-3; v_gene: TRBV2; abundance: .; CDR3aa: CASSDVVTDTQYF; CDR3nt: TGTGCCAGCAGTGATGTTGTAACAGATACGCAGTATTTT
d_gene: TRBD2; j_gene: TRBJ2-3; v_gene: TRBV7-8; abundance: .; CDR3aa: CASSSKRGADYTQYF; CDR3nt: TGTGCCAGCAGTAGCAAGCGGGGGGCAGACTATACGCAGTATTTT
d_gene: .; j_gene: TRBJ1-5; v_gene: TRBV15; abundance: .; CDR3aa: CATRAGAISNQPQHF; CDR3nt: TGTGCCACCAGGGCAGGGGCAATCAGCAATCAGCCCCAGCATTTT
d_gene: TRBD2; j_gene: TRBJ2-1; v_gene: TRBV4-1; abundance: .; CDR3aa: CASSQVSGLAYNEQFF; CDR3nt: TGCGCCAGCAGCCAAGTGTCGGGACTAGCTTACAATGAGCAGTTCTTC
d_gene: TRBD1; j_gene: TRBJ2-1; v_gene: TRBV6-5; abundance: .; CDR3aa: CASSYGTANNEQFF; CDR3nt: TGTGCCAGCAGTTACGGGACAGCTAACAATGAGCAGTTCTTC
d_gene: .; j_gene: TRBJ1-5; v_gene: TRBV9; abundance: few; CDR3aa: CASSVGDVQPQHF; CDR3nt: TGTGCCAGCAGCGTAGGGGACGTTCAGCCCCAGCATTTT
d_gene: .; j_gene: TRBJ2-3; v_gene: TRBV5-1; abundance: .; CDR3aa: CASSLASGTDTQYF; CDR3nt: TGCGCCAGCAGCTTGGCCTCGGGCACAGATACGCAGTATTTT
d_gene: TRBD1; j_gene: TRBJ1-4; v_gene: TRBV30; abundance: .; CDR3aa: CAWRQEGTGDEKLFF; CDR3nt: TGTGCCTGGAGGCAGGAGGGAACAGGGGATGAAAAACTGTTTTTT
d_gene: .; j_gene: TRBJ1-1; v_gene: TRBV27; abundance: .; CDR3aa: CASSLSPRTNTEAFF; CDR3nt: TGTGCCAGCAGTTTATCGCCCAGAACGAACACTGAAGCTTTCTTT
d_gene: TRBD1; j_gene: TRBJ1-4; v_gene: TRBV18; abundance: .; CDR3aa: CASSPQRDSRTTNEKLFF; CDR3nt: TGTGCCAGCTCACCGCAACGGGACAGTAGAACAACTAATGAAAAACTGTTTTTT
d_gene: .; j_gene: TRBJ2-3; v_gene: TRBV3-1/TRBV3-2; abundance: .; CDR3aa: CASSQDMGTQYF; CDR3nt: TGTGCCAGCAGCCAAGATATGGGTACGCAGTATTTT
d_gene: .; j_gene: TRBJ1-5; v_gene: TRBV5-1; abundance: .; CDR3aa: CASSLAGFEEQPQHF; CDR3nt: TGCGCCAGCAGCTTGGCGGGGTTTGAGGAACAGCCCCAGCATTTT
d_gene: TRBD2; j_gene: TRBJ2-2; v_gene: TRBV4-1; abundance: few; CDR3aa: CASSQGGGIKREGRDTGELFF; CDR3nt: TGCGCCAGCAGCCAGGGGGGTGGGATTAAGCGGGAGGGCCGGGACACCGGGGAGCTGTTTTTT
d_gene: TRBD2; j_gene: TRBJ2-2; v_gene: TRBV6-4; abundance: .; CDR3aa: CASSDGTSGTGELFF; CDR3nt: TGTGCCAGCAGTGACGGGACTAGCGGGACCGGGGAGCTGTTTTTT
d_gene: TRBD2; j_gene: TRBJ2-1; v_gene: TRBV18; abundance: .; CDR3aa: CASSPNIAGGAYNEQFF; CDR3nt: TGTGCCAGCTCACCGAATATAGCGGGAGGCGCATACAATGAGCAGTTCTTC
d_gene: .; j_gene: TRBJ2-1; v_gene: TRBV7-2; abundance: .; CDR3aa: CASALGGSYNEQFF; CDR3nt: TGTGCCAGCGCCCTAGGGGGCTCCTACAATGAGCAGTTCTTC
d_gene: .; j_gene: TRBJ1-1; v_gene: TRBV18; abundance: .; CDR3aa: CASSPPSRGNTEAFF; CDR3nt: TGTGCCAGCTCACCACCGTCCAGGGGTAACACTGAAGCTTTCTTT
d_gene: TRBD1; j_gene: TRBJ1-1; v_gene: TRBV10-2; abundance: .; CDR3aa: CASSLDRENTEAFF; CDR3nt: TGCGCCAGCAGTTTAGACAGGGAGAACACTGAAGCTTTCTTT
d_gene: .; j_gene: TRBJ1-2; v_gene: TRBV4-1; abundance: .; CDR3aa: CASSLILLSGWRGYTF; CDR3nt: TGCGCCAGCAGCCTCATACTACTATCAGGGTGGAGGGGCTACACCTTC
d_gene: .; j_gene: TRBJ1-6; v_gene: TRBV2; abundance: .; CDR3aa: CASRTGTHFNSPLHF; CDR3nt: TGTGCCAGCAGAACCGGGACCCACTTTAATTCACCCCTCCACTTT
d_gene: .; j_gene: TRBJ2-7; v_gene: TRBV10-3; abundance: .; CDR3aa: CAIMKGQYEQYF; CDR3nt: TGTGCCATAATGAAAGGACAGTACGAGCAGTACTTC
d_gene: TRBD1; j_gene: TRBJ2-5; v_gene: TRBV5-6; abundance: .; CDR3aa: CASSFWVQGQETQYF; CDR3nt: TGTGCCAGCAGCTTCTGGGTACAGGGGCAAGAGACCCAGTACTTC
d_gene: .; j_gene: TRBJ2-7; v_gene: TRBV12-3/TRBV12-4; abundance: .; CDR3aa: CASTSTVIYEQYF; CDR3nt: TGTGCCAGCACCTCGACAGTGATCTACGAGCAGTACTTC
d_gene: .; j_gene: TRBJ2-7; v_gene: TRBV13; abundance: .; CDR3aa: CASSPAFSYEQYF; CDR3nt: TGTGCCAGCAGCCCAGCCTTCTCCTACGAGCAGTACTTC
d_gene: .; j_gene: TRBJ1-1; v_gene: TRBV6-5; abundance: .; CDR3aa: CASSYSRQQNTEAFF; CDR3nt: TGTGCCAGCAGTTACTCGCGCCAACAGAACACTGAAGCTTTCTTT
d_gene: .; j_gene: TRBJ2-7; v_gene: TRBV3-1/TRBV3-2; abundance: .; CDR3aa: CATGQSNVGEQYF; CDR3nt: TGTGCCACGGGCCAAAGCAATGTGGGGGAGCAGTACTTC
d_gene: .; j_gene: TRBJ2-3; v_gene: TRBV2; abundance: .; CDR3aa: CASSELSEPGSQYF; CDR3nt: TGTGCCAGCAGTGAACTCAGTGAGCCGGGTTCGCAGTATTTT